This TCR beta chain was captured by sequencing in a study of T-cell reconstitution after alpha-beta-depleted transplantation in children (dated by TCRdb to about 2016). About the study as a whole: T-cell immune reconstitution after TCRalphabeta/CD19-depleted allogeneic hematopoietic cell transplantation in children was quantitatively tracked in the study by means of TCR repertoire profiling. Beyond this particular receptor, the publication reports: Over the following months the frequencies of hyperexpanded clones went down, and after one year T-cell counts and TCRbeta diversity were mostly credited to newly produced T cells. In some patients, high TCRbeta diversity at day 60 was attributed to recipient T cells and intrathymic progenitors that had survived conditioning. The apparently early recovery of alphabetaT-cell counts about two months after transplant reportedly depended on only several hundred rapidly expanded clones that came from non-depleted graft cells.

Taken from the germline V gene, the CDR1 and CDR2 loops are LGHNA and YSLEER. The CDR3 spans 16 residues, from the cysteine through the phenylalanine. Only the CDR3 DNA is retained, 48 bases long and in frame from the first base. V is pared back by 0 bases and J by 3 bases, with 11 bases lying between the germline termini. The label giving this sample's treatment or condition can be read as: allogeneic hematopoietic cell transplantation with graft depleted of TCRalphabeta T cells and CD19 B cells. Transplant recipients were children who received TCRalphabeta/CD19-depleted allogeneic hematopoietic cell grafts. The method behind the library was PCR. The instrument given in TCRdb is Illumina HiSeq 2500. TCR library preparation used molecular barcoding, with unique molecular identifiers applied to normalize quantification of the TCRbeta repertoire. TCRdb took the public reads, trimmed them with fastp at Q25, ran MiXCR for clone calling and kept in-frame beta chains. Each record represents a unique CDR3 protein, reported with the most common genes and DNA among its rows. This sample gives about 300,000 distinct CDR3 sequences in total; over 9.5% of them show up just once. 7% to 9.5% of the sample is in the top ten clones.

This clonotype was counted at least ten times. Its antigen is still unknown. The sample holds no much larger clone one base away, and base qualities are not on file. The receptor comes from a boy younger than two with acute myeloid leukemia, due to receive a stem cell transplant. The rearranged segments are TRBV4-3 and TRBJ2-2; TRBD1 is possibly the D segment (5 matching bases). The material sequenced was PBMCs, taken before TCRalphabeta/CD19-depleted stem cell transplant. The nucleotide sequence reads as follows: TGCGCCAGCAGCCAAGATAGGGCAGGGTACACCGGGGAGCTGTTTTTT. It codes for CASSQDRAGYTGELFF.